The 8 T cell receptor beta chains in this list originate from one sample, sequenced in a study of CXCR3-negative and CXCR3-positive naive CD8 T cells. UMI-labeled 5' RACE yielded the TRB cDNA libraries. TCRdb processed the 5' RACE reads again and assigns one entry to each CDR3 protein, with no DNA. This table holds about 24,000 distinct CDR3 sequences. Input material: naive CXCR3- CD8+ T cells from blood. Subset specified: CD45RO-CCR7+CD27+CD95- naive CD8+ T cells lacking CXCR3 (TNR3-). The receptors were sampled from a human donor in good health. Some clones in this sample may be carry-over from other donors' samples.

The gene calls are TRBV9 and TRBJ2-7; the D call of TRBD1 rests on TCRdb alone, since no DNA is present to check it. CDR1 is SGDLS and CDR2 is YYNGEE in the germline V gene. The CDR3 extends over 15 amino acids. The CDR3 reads CASSEEGTDFYEQYF.

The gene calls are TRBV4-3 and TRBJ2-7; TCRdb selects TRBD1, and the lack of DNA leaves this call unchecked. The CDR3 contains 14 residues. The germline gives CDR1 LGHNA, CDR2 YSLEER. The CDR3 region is CASSRPGQGSEQYF.

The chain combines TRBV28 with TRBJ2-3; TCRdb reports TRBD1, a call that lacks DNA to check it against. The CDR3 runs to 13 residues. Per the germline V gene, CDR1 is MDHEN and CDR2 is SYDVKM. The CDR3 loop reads CASSHNGGATQYF.

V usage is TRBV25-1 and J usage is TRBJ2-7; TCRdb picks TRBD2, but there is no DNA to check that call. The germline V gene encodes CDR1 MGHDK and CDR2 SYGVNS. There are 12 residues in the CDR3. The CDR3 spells CASSGRAYEQYF.

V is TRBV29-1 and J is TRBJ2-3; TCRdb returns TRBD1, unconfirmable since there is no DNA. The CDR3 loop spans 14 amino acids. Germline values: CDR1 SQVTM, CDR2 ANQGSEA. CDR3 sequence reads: CSVDQTGGADTQYF.

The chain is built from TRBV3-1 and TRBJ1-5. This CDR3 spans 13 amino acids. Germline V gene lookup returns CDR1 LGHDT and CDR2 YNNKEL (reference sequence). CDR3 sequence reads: CASSQDKVQPQHF.

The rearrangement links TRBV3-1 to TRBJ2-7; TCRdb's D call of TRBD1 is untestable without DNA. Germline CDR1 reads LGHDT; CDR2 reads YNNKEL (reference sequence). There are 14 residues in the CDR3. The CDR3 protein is CASAPPGHSYEQYF.

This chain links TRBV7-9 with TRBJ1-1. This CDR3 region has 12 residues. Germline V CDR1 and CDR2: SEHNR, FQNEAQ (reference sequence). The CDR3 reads CAGSTEWTEAFF.